Listed below are T cell receptor beta chains from one sample, sequenced in a study of blood T cells in healthy people across ages. A single record per CDR3 protein comes from TCRdb applying MiXCR to the 5' RACE reads. The profile covers 750,000 or so distinct CDR3 sequences, with approximately 25% appearing a single time and 9.4% taken by the ten largest. These data were also filed under a second study, of T cells of mothers and their children.

The material sequenced was blood. These receptors were taken from a boy aged 5-17 years in good health. Both conserved end residues are trimmed from each CDR3. Each record gives: J gene, D gene, clone size, V gene, CDR3 protein. D genes are given only for firm matches. Some rows mark clone size as missing; the rest say once, few, many or name a class of expanded clone.

TRBJ1-2	TRBD1	.	TRBV9	ASSPPDRNYGYT
TRBJ1-1	.	.	TRBV15	ATSRDRGYGEAF
TRBJ2-1	.	few	TRBV12-3/TRBV12-4	ASSWDEARSNEQF
TRBJ1-2	.	once	TRBV7-2	ASKGVNYGYT
TRBJ2-3	TRBD2	.	TRBV29-1	SIARAGGIDTQY
TRBJ2-1	TRBD2	.	TRBV29-1	SVFVRESSGGSANEQF
TRBJ2-7	TRBD2	many	TRBV12-3/TRBV12-4	ASSLRGGYEQY
TRBJ2-5	TRBD2	.	TRBV12-5	ASGLGLAGGHEETQY
TRBJ2-5	.	.	TRBV20-1	SASRAGRVIQETQY
TRBJ2-3	.	.	TRBV7-2	ASSLVGLGADTQY
TRBJ1-3	.	.	TRBV7-2	ASSLAGFSGNTIY
TRBJ1-1	.	.	TRBV6-5	ASRTYPTTEAF
TRBJ1-2	.	.	TRBV9	ASSVLSGTVGYT
TRBJ1-6	TRBD1	.	TRBV28	ASSFGTARYNSPLH
TRBJ2-7	TRBD1	.	TRBV7-9	ASSPVLGQGIEQY
TRBJ2-5	TRBD2	.	TRBV5-1	ASSMAGVGETQY
TRBJ2-5	.	few	TRBV6-1	ASSALAHQETQY
TRBJ2-7	TRBD2	.	TRBV29-1	SGLAGEQY
TRBJ1-6	.	.	TRBV7-2	ASSLWRHGLH
TRBJ2-5	TRBD2	few	TRBV7-6	ASSKAGGDQY
TRBJ2-4	.	.	TRBV25-1	ASSNGDGGRAKNIQY
TRBJ2-7	TRBD1	few	TRBV10-3	AISGSKGQGFEGQY
TRBJ1-1	.	many	TRBV11-2	ASSPQPGSTEAF
TRBJ1-2	.	.	TRBV9	ASSGVTGSRDGYT
TRBJ2-5	.	few	TRBV29-1	SVAAVLQETQY
TRBJ2-1	TRBD2	.	TRBV2	ASSGSSGARNEQF
TRBJ2-5	.	.	TRBV7-3	ACSPGRSVTGETQY
TRBJ2-1	TRBD2	few	TRBV29-1	SVCIAGASNEQF
TRBJ2-3	.	few	TRBV20-1	SARDPRVGFTDTQY
TRBJ2-1	TRBD1	few	TRBV27	ASGVGQPNNEQF
TRBJ1-4	.	.	TRBV9	ASSVAGTTSHEKLF
.	.	few	TRBV7-2	ASSFPWNNEQF
TRBJ2-1	.	.	TRBV12-3/TRBV12-4	ASSFALEGDNEQF
TRBJ2-7	.	few	TRBV12-3/TRBV12-4	ASSGRGLQGRYEQY
TRBJ1-5	.	.	TRBV28	AAAKTGQLELSNQPQH
TRBJ2-3	TRBD1	few	TRBV5-1	ASTRQGEPTDTQY
TRBJ2-1	.	few	TRBV9	ASSGVRAFSSYNEQF
TRBJ2-7	.	.	TRBV2	ASTRQVGEQY
TRBJ2-3	TRBD2	.	TRBV6-9	AGSYWTGGRGSTDTQY
TRBJ2-5	.	few	TRBV13	ASSLGPSQETLY
TRBJ1-2	TRBD1	.	TRBV15	ATSRDGDRDYGYT
TRBJ2-7	.	few	TRBV5-1	ASSSTGLDGREQY
TRBJ2-1	.	.	TRBV6-2/TRBV6-3	ASSYLAVGQF
TRBJ2-7	.	.	TRBV7-9	ASSPDSVEQY
TRBJ2-3	TRBD2	few	TRBV14	ASSPHGLARDIWDTQY
TRBJ1-2	.	.	TRBV20-1	SARVLYGYT
TRBJ2-7	TRBD2	.	TRBV20-1	SAMLAGGGDEQY
TRBJ2-7	.	few	TRBV6-5	ASSYGLARYEQY
TRBJ2-1	.	.	TRBV27	ASSLSSGAYNEQF
TRBJ2-4	TRBD2	.	TRBV19	ASSTTSGRGNIQY